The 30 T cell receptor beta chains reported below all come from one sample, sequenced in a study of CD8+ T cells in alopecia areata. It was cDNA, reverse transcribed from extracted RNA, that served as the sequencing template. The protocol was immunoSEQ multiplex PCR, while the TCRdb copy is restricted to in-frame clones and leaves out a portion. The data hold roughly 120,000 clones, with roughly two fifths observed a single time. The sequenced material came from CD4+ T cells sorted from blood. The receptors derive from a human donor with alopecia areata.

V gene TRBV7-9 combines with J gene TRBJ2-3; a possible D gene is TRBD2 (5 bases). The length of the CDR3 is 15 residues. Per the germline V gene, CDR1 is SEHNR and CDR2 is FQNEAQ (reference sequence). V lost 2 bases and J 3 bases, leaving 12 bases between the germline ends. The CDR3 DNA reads TGTGCCAGCAGCTTATCCGGACTTGGGACAGATACGCAGTATTTT. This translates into CASSLSGLGTDTQYF.

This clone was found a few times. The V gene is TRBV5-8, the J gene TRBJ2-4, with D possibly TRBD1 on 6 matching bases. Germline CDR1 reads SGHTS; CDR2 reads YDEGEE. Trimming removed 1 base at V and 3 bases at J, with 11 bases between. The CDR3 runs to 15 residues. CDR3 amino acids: CASSLSGALKNIQYF. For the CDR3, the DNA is TGTGCCAGCAGCTTGTCAGGGGCCCTCAAAAACATTCAGTACTTC.

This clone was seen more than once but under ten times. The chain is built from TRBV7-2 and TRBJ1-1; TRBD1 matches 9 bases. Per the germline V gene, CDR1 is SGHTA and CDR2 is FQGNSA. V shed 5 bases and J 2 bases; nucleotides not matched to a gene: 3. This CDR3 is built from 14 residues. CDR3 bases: TGTGCCAGCAGCCTACAGGGGGCAAACACTGAAGCTTTCTTT. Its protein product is CASSLQGANTEAFF.

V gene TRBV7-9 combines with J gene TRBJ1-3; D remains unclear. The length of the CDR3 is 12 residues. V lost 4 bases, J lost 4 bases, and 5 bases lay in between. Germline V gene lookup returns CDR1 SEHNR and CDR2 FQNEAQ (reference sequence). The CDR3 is CASSSQGNTIYF. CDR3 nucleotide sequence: TGTGCCAGCAGCTCACAAGGAAACACCATATATTTT.

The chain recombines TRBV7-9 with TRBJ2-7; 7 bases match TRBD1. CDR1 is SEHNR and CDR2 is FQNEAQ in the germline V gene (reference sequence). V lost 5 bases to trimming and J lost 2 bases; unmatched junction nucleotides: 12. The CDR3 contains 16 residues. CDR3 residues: CASSRIGQALAYEQYF. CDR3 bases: TGTGCCAGCAGCAGAATAGGACAGGCATTAGCCTACGAGCAGTACTTC.

The CDR3 nucleotides are TGTGCCAGCAGTTTATCCAGCAGGGGTTTTACCTACGAGCAGTACTTC. It is translated as CASSLSSRGFTYEQYF. The J gene is TRBJ2-7, the V gene TRBV27; the D gene is possibly TRBD1 (6 bases). V gave up 0 bases and J gave up 2 bases, with 14 bases separating them. Germline V gene data show CDR1 as MNHEY and CDR2 as SMNVEV (reference sequence). The CDR3 runs 16 residues.

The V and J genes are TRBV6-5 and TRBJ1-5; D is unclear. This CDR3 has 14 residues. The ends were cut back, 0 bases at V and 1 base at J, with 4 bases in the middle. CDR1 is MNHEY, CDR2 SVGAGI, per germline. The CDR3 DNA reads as TGTGCCAGCAGTTACTCCGGGAGCAATCAGCCCCAGCATTTT. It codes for CASSYSGSNQPQHF.

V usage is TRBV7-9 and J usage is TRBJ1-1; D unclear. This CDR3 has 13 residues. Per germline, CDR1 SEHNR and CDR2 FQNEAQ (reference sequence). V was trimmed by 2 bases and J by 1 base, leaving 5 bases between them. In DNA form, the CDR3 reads TGTGCCAGCAGCTTAAATCAGAACACTGAAGCTTTCTTT. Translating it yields CASSLNQNTEAFF.

The CDR3 sequence: CSSGVSGGANTQYF. Here the CDR3 DNA reads TGCAGCTCAGGGGTGAGCGGGGGGGCAAATACGCAGTATTTT. The chain is built from TRBV29-1 and TRBJ2-3, with TRBD2 matching over 10 bases. The germline gives CDR1 SQVTM, CDR2 ANQGSEA. The CDR3 spans 14 residues. J lost 7 bases, V lost 8 bases, and 12 bases had no gene match.

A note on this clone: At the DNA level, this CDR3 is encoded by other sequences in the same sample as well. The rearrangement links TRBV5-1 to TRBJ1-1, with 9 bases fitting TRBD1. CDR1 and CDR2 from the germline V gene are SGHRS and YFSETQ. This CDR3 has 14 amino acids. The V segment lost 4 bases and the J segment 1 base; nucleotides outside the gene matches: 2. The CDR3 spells CASSTGQGNTEAFF. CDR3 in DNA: TGCGCCAGCAGCACGGGACAGGGGAACACTGAAGCTTTCTTT.

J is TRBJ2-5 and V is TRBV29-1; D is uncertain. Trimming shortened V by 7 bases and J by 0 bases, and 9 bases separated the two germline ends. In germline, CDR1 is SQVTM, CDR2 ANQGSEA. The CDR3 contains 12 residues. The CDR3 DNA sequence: TGCAGCGCCGCTTGGGACCAAGAGACCCAGTACTTC. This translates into CSAAWDQETQYF.

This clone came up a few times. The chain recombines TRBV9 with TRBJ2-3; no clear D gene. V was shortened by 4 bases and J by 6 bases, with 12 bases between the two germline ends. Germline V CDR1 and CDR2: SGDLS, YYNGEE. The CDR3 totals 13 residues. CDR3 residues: CASSLTWQDTQYF. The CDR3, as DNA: TGTGCCAGCAGCCTGACATGGCAGGATACGCAGTATTTT.

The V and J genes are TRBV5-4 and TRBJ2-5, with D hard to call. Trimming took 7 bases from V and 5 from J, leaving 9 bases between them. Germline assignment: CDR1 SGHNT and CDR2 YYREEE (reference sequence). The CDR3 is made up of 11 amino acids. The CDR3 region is CASSHAETQYF. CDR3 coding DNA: TGTGCCAGCTCCCACGCGGAGACCCAGTACTTC.

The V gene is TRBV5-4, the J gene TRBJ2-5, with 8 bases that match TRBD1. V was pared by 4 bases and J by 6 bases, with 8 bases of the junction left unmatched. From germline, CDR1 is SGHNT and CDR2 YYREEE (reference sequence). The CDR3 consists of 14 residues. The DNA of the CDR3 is TGTGCCAGCAGCGAGGACAGGGTGGGGAAGACCCAGTACTTC. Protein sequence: CASSEDRVGKTQYF.

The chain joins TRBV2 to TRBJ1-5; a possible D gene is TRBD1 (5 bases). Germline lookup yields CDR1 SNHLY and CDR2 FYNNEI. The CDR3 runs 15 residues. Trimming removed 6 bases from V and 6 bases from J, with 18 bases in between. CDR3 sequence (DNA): TGTGCCAGCAGGGGTCAGGGTTTGGGCGGTCAGCCCCAGCATTTT. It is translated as CASRGQGLGGQPQHF.

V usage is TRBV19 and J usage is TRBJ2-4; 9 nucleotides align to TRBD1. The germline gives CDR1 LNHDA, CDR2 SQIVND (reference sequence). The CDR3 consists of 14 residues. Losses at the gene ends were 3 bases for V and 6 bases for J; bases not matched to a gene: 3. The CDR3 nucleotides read TGTGCCAGTAGTATTGGGGACAGGGCAAACATTCAGTACTTC. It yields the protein CASSIGDRANIQYF.

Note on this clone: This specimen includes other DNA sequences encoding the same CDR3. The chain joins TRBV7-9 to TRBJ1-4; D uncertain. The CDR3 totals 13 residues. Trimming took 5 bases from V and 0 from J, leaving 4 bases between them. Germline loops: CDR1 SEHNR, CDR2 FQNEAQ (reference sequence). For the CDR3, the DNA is TGTGCCAGCAGCCCTGCAACTAATGAAAAACTGTTTTTT. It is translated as CASSPATNEKLFF.

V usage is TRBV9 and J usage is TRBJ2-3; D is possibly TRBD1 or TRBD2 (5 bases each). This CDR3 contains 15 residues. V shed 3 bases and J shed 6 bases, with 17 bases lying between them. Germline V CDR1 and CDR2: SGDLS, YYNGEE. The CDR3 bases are TGTGCCAGCAGCGCCCGGGGCTCCCTCGAGGATACGCAGTATTTT. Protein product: CASSARGSLEDTQYF.

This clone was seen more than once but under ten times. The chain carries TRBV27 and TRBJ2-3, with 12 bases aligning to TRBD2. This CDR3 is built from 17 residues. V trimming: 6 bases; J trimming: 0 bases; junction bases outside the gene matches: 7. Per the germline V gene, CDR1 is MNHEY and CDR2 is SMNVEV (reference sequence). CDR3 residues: CASRRRTSGASTDTQYF. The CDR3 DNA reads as TGTGCCAGCAGGAGGAGGACTAGCGGGGCTAGCACAGATACGCAGTATTTT.

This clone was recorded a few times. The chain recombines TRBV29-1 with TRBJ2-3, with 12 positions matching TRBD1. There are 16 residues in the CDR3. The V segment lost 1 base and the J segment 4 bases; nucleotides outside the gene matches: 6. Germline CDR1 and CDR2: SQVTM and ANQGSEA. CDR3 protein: CSVEGRGQGAADTQYF. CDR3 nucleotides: TGCAGCGTTGAAGGAAGGGGACAGGGGGCCGCAGATACGCAGTATTTT.

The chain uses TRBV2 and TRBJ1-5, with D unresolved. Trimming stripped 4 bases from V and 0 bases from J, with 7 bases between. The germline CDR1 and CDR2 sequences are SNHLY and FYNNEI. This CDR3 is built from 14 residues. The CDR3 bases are TGTGCCAGCAGTGTAGAAAGTAGCAATCAGCCCCAGCATTTT. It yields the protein CASSVESSNQPQHF.

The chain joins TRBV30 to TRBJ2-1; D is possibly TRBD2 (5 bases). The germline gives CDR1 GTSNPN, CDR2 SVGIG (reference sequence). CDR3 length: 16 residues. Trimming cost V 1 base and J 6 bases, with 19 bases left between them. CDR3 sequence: CAWSGIVPLAINEQFF. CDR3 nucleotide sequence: TGTGCCTGGAGTGGGATTGTCCCCCTAGCTATCAATGAGCAGTTCTTC.

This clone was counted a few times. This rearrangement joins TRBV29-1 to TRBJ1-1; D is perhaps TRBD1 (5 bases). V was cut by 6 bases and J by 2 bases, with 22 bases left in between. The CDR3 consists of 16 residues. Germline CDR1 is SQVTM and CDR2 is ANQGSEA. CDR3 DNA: TGCAGCGTAGCCTTTATACTCCGGGACGGAAACACTGAAGCTTTCTTT. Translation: CSVAFILRDGNTEAFF.

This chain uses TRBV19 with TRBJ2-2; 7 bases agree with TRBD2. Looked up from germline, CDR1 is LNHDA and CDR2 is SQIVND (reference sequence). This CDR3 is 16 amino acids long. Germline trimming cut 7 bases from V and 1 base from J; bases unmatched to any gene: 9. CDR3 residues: CASIPRVAGNTGELFF. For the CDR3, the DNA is TGTGCCAGTATTCCCCGAGTAGCGGGGAACACCGGGGAGCTGTTTTTT.

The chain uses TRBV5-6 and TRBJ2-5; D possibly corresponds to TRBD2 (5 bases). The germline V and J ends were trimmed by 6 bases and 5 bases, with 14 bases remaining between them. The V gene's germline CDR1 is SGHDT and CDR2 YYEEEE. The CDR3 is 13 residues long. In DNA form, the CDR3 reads TGTGCCAGCATCCCGGCGGGTGGCGAGACCCAGTACTTC. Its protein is CASIPAGGETQYF.

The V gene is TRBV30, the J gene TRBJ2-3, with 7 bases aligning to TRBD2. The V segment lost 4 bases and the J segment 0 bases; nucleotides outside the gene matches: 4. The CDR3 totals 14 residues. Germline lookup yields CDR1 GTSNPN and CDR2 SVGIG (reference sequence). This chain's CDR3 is CAWTPGGSTDTQYF. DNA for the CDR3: TGTGCCTGGACCCCGGGAGGTAGCACAGATACGCAGTATTTT.

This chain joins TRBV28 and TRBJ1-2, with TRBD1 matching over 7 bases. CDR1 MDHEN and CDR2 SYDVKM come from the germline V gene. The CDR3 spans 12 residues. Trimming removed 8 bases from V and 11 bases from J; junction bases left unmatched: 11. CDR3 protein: CASQGVPSRYTF. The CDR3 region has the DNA TGTGCCAGCCAGGGGGTTCCATCCCGATACACCTTC.

CDR3 DNA: TGTGCCTGGAGCGCTATCACTGAAGCTTTCTTT. Its translation: CAWSAITEAFF. This chain uses TRBV30 with TRBJ1-1; D is unresolved. This CDR3 region has 11 residues. The germline V gene encodes CDR1 GTSNPN and CDR2 SVGIG (reference sequence). The V end was cut by 3 bases, the J end by 4 bases, with 6 bases between.

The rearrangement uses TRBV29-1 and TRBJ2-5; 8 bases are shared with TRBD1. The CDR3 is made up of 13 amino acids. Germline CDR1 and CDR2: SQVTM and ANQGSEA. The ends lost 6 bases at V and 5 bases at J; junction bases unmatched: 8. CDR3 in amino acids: CSVAGNRGETQYF. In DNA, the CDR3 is TGCAGCGTGGCCGGGAACAGGGGGGAGACCCAGTACTTC. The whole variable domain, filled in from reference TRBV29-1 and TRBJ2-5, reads SAVISQKPSRDICQRGTSLTIQCQVDSQVTMMFWYRQQPGQSLTLIATANQGSEATYESGFVIDKFPISRPNLTFSTLTVSNMSPEDSSIYLCSVAGNRGETQYFGPGTRLLVL.

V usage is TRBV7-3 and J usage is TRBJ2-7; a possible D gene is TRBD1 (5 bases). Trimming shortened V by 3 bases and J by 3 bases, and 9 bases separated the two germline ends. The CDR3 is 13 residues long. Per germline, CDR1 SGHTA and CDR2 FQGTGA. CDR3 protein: CASSFQGGYEQYF. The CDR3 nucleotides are TGTGCCAGCAGCTTTCAGGGTGGCTACGAGCAGTACTTC.